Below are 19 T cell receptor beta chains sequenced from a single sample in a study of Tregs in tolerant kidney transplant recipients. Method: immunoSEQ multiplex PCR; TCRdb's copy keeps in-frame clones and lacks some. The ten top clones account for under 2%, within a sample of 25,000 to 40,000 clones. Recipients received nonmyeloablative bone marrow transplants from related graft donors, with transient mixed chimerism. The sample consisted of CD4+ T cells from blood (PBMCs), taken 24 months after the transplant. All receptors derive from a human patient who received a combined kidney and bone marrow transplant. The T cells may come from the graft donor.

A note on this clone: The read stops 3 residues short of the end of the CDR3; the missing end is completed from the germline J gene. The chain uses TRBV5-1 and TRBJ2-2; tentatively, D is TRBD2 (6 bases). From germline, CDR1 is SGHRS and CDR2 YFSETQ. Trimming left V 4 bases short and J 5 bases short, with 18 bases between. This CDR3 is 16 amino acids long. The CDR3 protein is CASSPGLARVTGELFF. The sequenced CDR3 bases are TGCGCCAGCAGCCCTGGGCTAGCGCGGGTAACCGGGGAG.

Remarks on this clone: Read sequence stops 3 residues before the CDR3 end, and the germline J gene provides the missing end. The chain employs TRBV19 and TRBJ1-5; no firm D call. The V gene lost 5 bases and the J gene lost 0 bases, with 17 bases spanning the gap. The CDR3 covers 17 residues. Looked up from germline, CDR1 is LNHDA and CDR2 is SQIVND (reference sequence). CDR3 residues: CASSLDFILYSNQPQHF. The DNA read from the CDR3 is TGTGCCAGTAGTTTGGACTTTATTCTTTATAGCAATCAGCCC.

Incomplete CDR3 DNA: TGTGCCAGCAGCTTAGTCCCCTTAGCTACG. It specifies CASSLVPLAT. The whole CDR3 sequence is CASSLVPLATQYF. V is TRBV7-9 and J is TRBJ2-3, with D unclear. The CDR3 end is not reached by the read, which stops 3 residues before it; the germline J gene fills it in. The ends were cut back, 1 base at V and 8 bases at J, with 10 bases in the middle. The germline V gene encodes CDR1 SEHNR and CDR2 FQNEAQ (reference sequence). This CDR3 spans 13 amino acids.

The CDR3 here is CASSIVAGAPDQPQHF. The covered CDR3 bases are TGTGCCAGTAGTATAGTAGCAGGGGCCCCCGATCAGCCC. The V and J genes are TRBV19 and TRBJ1-5; tentatively, D is TRBD1 (6 bases). The read is 3 residues too short to cover the CDR3 end, so that end is filled in from the germline J gene. The ends were cut back, 1 base at V and 5 bases at J, with 15 bases in the middle. In germline, CDR1 is LNHDA, CDR2 SQIVND (reference sequence). The CDR3 length is 16 residues.

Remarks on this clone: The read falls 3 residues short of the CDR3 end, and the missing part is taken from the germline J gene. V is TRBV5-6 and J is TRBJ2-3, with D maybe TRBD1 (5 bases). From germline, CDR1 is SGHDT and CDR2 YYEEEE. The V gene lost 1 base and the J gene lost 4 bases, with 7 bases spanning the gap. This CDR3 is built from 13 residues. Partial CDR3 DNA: TGTGCCAGCAGCTTGTCAGGGCCAGATACG. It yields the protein CASSLSGPDT. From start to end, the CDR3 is CASSLSGPDTQYF.

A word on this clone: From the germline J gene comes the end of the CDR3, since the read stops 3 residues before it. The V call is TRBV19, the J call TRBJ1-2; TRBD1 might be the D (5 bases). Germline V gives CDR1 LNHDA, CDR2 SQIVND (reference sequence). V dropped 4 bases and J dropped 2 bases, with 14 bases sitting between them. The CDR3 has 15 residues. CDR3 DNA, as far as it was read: TGTGCCAGTAGTAGGAACCCGACAGTGAACTATGGC. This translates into CASSRNPTVNYG. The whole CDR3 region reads CASSRNPTVNYGYTF.

The CDR3 loop is CSARDRVSGELFF. The CDR3 DNA, read in part, is TGCAGTGCTAGAGATCGTGTCAGCGGGGAG. This sequence joins TRBV20-1 and TRBJ2-2; D ambiguous. Coverage ceases 3 residues before the CDR3 finishes, and the germline J gene fills in the end. Looked up from germline, CDR1 is DFQATT and CDR2 is SNEGSKA (reference sequence). V was shortened by 0 bases and J by 7 bases, with 9 bases between the two germline ends. The CDR3 consists of 13 residues.

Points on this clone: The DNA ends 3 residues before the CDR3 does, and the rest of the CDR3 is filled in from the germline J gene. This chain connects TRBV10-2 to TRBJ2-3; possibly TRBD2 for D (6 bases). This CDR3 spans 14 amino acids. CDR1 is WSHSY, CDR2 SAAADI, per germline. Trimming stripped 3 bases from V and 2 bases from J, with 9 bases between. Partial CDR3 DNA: TGCGCCAGCAGTGATTGGAGGGCCACAGATACG. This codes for CASSDWRATDT. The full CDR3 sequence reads CASSDWRATDTQYF.

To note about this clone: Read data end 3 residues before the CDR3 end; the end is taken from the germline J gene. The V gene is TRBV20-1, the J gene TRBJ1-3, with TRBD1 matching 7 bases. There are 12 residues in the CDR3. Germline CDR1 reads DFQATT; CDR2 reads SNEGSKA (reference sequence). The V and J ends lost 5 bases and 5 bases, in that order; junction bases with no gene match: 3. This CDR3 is CSARDRRNTIYF. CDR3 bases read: TGCAGTGCTCGGGACAGAAGAAACACC.

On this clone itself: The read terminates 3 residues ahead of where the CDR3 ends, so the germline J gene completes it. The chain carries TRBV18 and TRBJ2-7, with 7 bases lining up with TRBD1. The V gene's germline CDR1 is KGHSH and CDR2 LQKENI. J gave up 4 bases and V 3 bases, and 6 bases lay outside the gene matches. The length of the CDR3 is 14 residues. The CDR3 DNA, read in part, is TGTGCCAGCTCACCTCTGGACAGGTCATACGAG. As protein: CASSPLDRSYE. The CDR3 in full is CASSPLDRSYEQYF.

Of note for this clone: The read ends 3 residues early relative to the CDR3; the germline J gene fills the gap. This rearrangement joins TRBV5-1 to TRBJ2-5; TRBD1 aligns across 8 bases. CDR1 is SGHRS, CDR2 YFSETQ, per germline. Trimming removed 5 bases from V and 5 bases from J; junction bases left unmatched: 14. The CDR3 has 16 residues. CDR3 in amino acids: CASSTPLDRVGETQYF. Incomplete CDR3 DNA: TGCGCCAGCAGTACGCCCTTGGACAGGGTCGGTGAGACC.

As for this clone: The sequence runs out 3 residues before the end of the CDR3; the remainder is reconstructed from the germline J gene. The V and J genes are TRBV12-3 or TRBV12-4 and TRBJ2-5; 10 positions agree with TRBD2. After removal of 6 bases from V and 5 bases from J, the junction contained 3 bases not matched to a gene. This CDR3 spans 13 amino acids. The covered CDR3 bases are TGTGCCAGCAGACCTAGCGGGGGCGAGACC. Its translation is CASRPSGGET. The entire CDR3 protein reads CASRPSGGETQYF.

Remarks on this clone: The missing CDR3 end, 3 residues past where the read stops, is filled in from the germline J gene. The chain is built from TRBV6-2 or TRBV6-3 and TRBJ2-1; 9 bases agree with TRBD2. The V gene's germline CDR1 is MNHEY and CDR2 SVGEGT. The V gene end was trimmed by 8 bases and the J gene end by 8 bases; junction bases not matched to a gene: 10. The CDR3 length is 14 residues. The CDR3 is CASRPGTSIYEQFF. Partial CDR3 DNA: TGTGCCAGCCGGCCGGGGACTAGCATATATGAG.

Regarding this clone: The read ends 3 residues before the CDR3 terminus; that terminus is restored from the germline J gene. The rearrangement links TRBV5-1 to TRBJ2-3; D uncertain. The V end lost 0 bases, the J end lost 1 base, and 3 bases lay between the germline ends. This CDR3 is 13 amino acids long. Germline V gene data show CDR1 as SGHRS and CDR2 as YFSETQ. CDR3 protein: CASSLVGTDTQYF. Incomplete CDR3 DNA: TGCGCCAGCAGCTTGGTCGGCACAGATACG.

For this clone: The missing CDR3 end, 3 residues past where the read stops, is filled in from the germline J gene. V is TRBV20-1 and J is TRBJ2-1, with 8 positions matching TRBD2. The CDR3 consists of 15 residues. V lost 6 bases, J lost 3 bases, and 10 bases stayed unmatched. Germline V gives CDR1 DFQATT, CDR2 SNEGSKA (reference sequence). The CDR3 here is CSARKGAGVYNEQFF. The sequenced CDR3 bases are TGCAGTGCCCGGAAAGGAGCGGGAGTCTACAATGAG.

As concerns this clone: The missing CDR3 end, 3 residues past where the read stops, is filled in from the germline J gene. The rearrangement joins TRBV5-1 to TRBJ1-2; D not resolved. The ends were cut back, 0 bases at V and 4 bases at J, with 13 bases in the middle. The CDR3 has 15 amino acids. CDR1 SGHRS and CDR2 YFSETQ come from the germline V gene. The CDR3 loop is CASSLERNGIYGYTF. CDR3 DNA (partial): TGCGCCAGCAGCTTGGAGCGTAACGGCATCTATGGC.

This CDR3 reads CSDSPSTDTQYF. The sequenced part of the CDR3 DNA is TGCAGTGACAGCCCTAGCACAGATACG. This sequence joins TRBV20-1 and TRBJ2-3; unclear D gene. The read comes to an end 3 residues before the CDR3 does, leaving the germline J gene to fill in the end. Germline lookup yields CDR1 DFQATT and CDR2 SNEGSKA (reference sequence). Trimming left V 7 bases short and J 0 bases short, with 8 bases between. The CDR3 contains 12 residues.

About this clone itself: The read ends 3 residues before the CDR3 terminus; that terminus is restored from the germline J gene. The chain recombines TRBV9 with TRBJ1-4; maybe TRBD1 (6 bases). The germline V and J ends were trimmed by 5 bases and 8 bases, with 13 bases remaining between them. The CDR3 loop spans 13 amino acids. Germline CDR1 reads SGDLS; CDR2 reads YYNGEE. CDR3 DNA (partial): TGTGCCAGCAGTAGGACAGTTTGGGAAAAA. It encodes CASSRTVWEK. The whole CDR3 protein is CASSRTVWEKLFF.

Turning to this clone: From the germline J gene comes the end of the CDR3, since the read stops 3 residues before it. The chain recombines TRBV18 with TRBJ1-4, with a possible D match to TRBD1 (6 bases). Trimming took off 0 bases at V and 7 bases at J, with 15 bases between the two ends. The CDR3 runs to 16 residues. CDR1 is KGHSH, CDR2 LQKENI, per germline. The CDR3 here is CASSPPAGAYGEKLFF. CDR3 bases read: TGTGCCAGCTCACCACCGGCGGGGGCCTACGGTGAAAAA. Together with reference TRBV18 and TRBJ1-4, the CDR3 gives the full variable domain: NAGVMQNPRHLVRRRGQEARLRCSPMKGHSHVYWYRQLPEEGLKFMVYLQKENIIDESGMPKERFSAEFPKEGPSILRIQQVVRGDSAAYFCASSPPAGAYGEKLFFGSGTQLSVL.